The present entry profiles one TCR beta chain with its context. Its matching antigen is unknown. It was with 60 Vbeta and 13 Jbeta primers that the PCR ran. Method: immunoSEQ multiplex PCR; TCRdb's copy keeps in-frame clones and lacks some. The sample contains about 100,000 clones, around 72% of which appear only once. The sample is drawn from a study of cytomegalovirus exposure and HLA in healthy donors. General study results and limits: The authors later found most CMV-associated TCR beta chains appeared HLA-restricted. Under in vitro conditions, three CMV-associated chains were confirmed as specific for CMV antigens. Common viral pathogens seemed, in a later analysis, to connect with several of the most significant clusters.

Germline V CDR1 and CDR2: LNHDA, SQIVND (reference sequence). This CDR3 spans 14 amino acids. Losses at the gene ends were 7 bases for V and 5 bases for J; bases not matched to a gene: 6. The chain carries TRBV19 and TRBJ1-5; 9 bases match TRBD1. The sequence was collected from a male donor in good health and CMV-seropositive. Sequenced material: PBMCs. The CDR3 coding sequence is TGTGCCAGTATGGGACAGGGCCCCGATCAGCCCCAGCATTTT. It yields the protein CASMGQGPDQPQHF.